The 30 T cell receptor beta chains below all came from one sample that was sequenced in a study of Graves' ophthalmopathy and Graves' hyperthyroidism. As the template, RNA transcripts were used to amplify TCR beta CDR3 regions. Following a first-round RT-PCR that used HTBI primers, a second-round multiplex PCR was carried out. TCRdb re-derived calls from the multiplex PCR reads in MiXCR, one entry per CDR3 protein. The table shows some 1.1 million distinct CDR3 sequences, with roughly two fifths occurring only once. Sequencing was carried out using peripheral blood or thyroid tissue (not recorded which). The source of these receptors is an adult man with Graves' hyperthyroidism.

This clonotype was seen only a few times. The chain employs TRBV12-3 or TRBV12-4 and TRBJ1-5; TRBD1 is a possible D gene (6 bases). V shed 3 bases and J shed 6 bases, with 12 bases lying between them. CDR3 length equals 14 residues. The CDR3 DNA sequence: TGTGCCAGCAGTTTCTGGCAGGGGCTTCAGCCCCAGCATTTT. As protein: CASSFWQGLQPQHF.

V and J are TRBV4-2 and TRBJ2-5; D is perhaps TRBD1 or TRBD2 (5 bases each). Germline CDR1 and CDR2: LGHNA and YNFKEQ. The CDR3 has 15 residues. V gave up 6 bases and J gave up 2 bases, with 16 bases separating them. CDR3 protein: CASSPRELGQETQYF. The CDR3 bases are TGTGCCAGCAGTCCCAGGGAGCTGGGGCAAGAGACCCAGTACTTC.

This clonotype has only a few counts. A read error may explain this, as a much larger clone is one base away. The CDR3, as DNA: TGTGCCATCAGTCCAGATGCACAAGAGACCCAGTACTTC. Its translation is CAISPDAQETQYF. V is TRBV10-3 and J is TRBJ2-5; D unresolved. Trimming removed 5 bases at V and 2 bases at J, with 9 bases between. CDR1 and CDR2 from the germline V gene are ENHRY and SYGVKD. The CDR3 spans 13 residues.

This clonotype occurred many times. The V gene is TRBV7-2, the J gene TRBJ1-1, with 8 bases that match TRBD1. V trimming: 5 bases; J trimming: 1 base; junction bases outside the gene matches: 12. The germline V gene has CDR1 SGHTA and CDR2 FQGNSA. This CDR3 comprises 17 residues. CDR3 sequence: CASSPRWPGGRNTEAFF. Here the CDR3 DNA reads TGTGCCAGCAGCCCGAGGTGGCCAGGGGGCCGGAACACTGAAGCTTTCTTT.

The gene calls are TRBV6-1 and TRBJ2-7; 8 nucleotides match TRBD2. There are 16 residues in the CDR3. Germline values: CDR1 MNHNS, CDR2 SASEGT. The junction had 13 bases not matched to a gene; V was cut back by 6 bases and J by 3 bases. CDR3 region: CASSPRGREGIYEQYF. The DNA for the CDR3 is TGTGCCAGCAGCCCGAGGGGCCGGGAGGGGATCTACGAGCAGTACTTC.

This clonotype was recorded at least ten times. The chain is built from TRBV14 and TRBJ2-3; perhaps D is TRBD1 or TRBD2 (5 bases each). The CDR3 consists of 15 residues. The V end was cut by 4 bases, the J end by 3 bases, with 14 bases between. CDR1 and CDR2 (germline): SGHDN, FVKESK. CDR3 nucleotide sequence: TGTGCCAGCAGCCTTCAAAGGGGACCTACAGATACGCAGTATTTT. As protein: CASSLQRGPTDTQYF.

This clonotype was seen at least ten times. This chain connects TRBV29-1 to TRBJ2-5; no clear D gene. The CDR3 has 12 residues. Germline assignment: CDR1 SQVTM and CDR2 ANQGSEA. V gave up 6 bases and J gave up 3 bases, with 11 bases separating them. The CDR3 sequence is CSVFLLKETQYF. CDR3 in DNA: TGCAGCGTGTTCCTTCTTAAAGAGACCCAGTACTTC. Complete variable domain (other parts from reference TRBV29-1 and TRBJ2-5): SAVISQKPSRDICQRGTSLTIQCQVDSQVTMMFWYRQQPGQSLTLIATANQGSEATYESGFVIDKFPISRPNLTFSTLTVSNMSPEDSSIYLCSVFLLKETQYFGPGTRLLVL.

The chain couples TRBV5-6 to TRBJ1-6; maybe TRBD1 (5 bases). Deletions cut 2 bases from V and 0 bases from J, with 15 bases between. This CDR3 contains 18 residues. Per germline, CDR1 SGHDT and CDR2 YYEEEE. CDR3 nucleotides: TGTGCCAGCAGCTTACGGACAAGCCTAAGCTCCTATAATTCACCCCTCCACTTT. This translates into CASSLRTSLSSYNSPLHF.

As DNA, the CDR3 is TGTGCCATCAGTGACCCGAGGGAGGGGCCAGGCTATAATTCACCCCTCCACTTT. This encodes CAISDPREGPGYNSPLHF. V usage is TRBV10-3 and J usage is TRBJ1-6, with D possibly being TRBD1 (5 bases). The CDR3 spans 18 residues. Germline values: CDR1 ENHRY, CDR2 SYGVKD. V lost 3 bases to trimming and J lost 3 bases, with 18 bases between them.

This clonotype was seen a few times. The chain combines TRBV9 with TRBJ1-3; possible D gene TRBD1, 6 bases. Germline V gene lookup returns CDR1 SGDLS and CDR2 YYNGEE. Trimming stripped 0 bases from V and 1 base from J, with 8 bases between. The length of the CDR3 is 15 residues. CDR3 sequence (DNA): TGTGCCAGCAGCGTAGAAACAGGGTCTGGAAACACCATATATTTT. The encoded protein is CASSVETGSGNTIYF.

The CDR3 region has the DNA TGTGCCAGCAGCACCGCCGGACTCAGCGAGGGAGAGACCCAGTACTTC. It is translated as CASSTAGLSEGETQYF. The V call is TRBV5-8, the J call TRBJ2-5, with a weak D call TRBD2 (5 bases). This CDR3 has 16 residues. Trimming took off 4 bases at V and 4 bases at J, with 20 bases between the two ends. Germline assignment: CDR1 SGHTS and CDR2 YDEGEE.

This clonotype was recorded at least ten times. The chain couples TRBV7-9 to TRBJ1-1; D not certain. Trimming removed 1 base at V and 7 bases at J, with 10 bases between. This CDR3 contains 13 residues. The germline V gene has CDR1 SEHNR and CDR2 FQNEAQ (reference sequence). As DNA, the CDR3 is TGTGCCAGCAGCTTAGAGTCTGTCGGTGAAGCTTTCTTT. This codes for CASSLESVGEAFF.

Only a few counts were recorded for this clonotype. The V gene is TRBV5-6, the J gene TRBJ2-5, with D tentatively TRBD1 (6 bases). Trimming removed 6 bases from V and 5 bases from J, with 23 bases in between. CDR1 is SGHDT and CDR2 is YYEEEE in the germline V gene. The CDR3 is made up of 16 amino acids. CDR3 nucleotides: TGTGCCAGCAACAAACGCGAGACAGGCCTAGGGGAGACCCAGTACTTC. It codes for CASNKRETGLGETQYF.

Here the CDR3 reads CASSNGPYEHF. CDR3 DNA sequence: TGTGCCAGCAGCAACGGGCCCTACGAGCATTTT. This chain joins TRBV7-6 and TRBJ1-5, with unresolved D. The V gene lost 5 bases and the J gene lost 14 bases, with 13 bases spanning the gap. This CDR3 is built from 11 residues. Germline-derived CDR1 and CDR2 are SGHVS and FNYEAQ.

The V call is TRBV27, the J call TRBJ1-1; D possibly corresponds to TRBD1 (5 bases). The CDR3 totals 14 residues. CDR1 MNHEY and CDR2 SMNVEV come from the germline V gene (reference sequence). The V gene lost 6 bases and the J gene lost 2 bases, with 13 bases spanning the gap. Written as DNA, the CDR3 is TGTGCCAGCAGCCCTGGGGGGATTAACACTGAAGCTTTCTTT. This translates into CASSPGGINTEAFF.

Note on this clonotype: A much larger clone differs from this one at a single base, so this may be a read error. The chain carries TRBV10-3 and TRBJ2-6; D gene uncertain. This CDR3 is 14 amino acids long. With 6 bases removed from V and 0 bases from J, the gap between germline ends came to 6 bases. Germline values: CDR1 ENHRY, CDR2 SYGVKD. CDR3 region: CAISDVSGANVLTF. The CDR3 nucleotides read TGTGCCATCAGCGATGTCTCTGGGGCCAACGTCCTGACTTTC.

This clonotype appeared many times. This CDR3 reads CAISDPTVRQGSSYEQYF. CDR3 DNA sequence: TGTGCCATCAGTGACCCGACCGTGAGACAGGGGTCCTCCTACGAGCAGTACTTC. The chain employs TRBV10-3 and TRBJ2-7; 8 bases align to TRBD1. The germline V gene has CDR1 ENHRY and CDR2 SYGVKD. CDR3 length equals 18 residues. After removal of 3 bases from V and 0 bases from J, the junction contained 13 bases not matched to a gene.

Concerning this clonotype: The junction shows a germline mismatch at one end, possibly a read error. The chain employs TRBV7-9 and TRBJ1-1; D is unclear. Per the germline V gene, CDR1 is SEHNR and CDR2 is FQNEAQ (reference sequence). The CDR3 sequence is 18 residues long. The CDR3 DNA reads as TGCGCCAGCAGCCGAGATAACTCCCTCGCAGGAGGGAACACTGAAGCTTTCTTT. Encoded protein: CASSRDNSLAGGNTEAFF.

This clonotype was seen a few times. This rearrangement joins TRBV25-1 to TRBJ1-4; D may be TRBD1 (5 bases). This CDR3 contains 11 residues. Germline assignment: CDR1 MGHDK and CDR2 SYGVNS. CDR3 nucleotide sequence: TGTGCTAGTCGGGGGGAGGAAAAACTGTTTTTT. It yields the protein CASRGEEKLFF.

As regards this clonotype: The limits of the CDR3 on the DNA are not certain, so only TCRdb's listed CDR3 is given. The rearrangement joins TRBV2 to TRBJ1-4; the table's D call, TRBD1, has no DNA check behind it. The CDR3 extends over 20 residues, inclusive of both ends. The V gene's germline CDR1 is SNHLY and CDR2 FYNNEI. CDR3 in amino acids: CAPPGWFGAGTVSTNEKLFF.

This chain joins TRBV19 and TRBJ2-2; TRBD1 agrees at 7 bases. The CDR3 extends over 15 amino acids. Looked up from germline, CDR1 is LNHDA and CDR2 is SQIVND (reference sequence). The V segment lost 5 bases and the J segment 6 bases; nucleotides outside the gene matches: 9. The chain's CDR3 is CASSSRTGLSGELFF. In DNA, the CDR3 is TGTGCCAGTAGTTCCCGGACAGGCCTATCCGGGGAGCTGTTTTTT.

This clonotype was recorded many times. The chain carries TRBV24-1 and TRBJ1-5; D is possibly TRBD1 (6 bases). V was pared by 5 bases and J by 2 bases, with 12 bases between. The CDR3 consists of 15 residues. Per the germline V gene, CDR1 is KGHDR and CDR2 is SFDVKD. CDR3 coding DNA: TGTGCCACCAGTGGAACGGGGGCCCGCAATCAGCCCCAGCATTTT. Translation gives CATSGTGARNQPQHF.

In this sample, this clonotype turned up many times. The chain combines TRBV29-1 with TRBJ1-1, with 8 positions matching TRBD1. The CDR3 consists of 12 residues. V trimming: 7 bases; J trimming: 1 base; junction bases outside the gene matches: 2. Germline CDR1 reads SQVTM; CDR2 reads ANQGSEA. The CDR3 coding sequence is TGCAGCGGGGACAGGTCGAACACTGAAGCTTTCTTT. It translates to CSGDRSNTEAFF.

This clonotype was observed many times. The gene calls are TRBV7-2 and TRBJ1-1; TRBD1 might be the D (5 bases). The ends were cut back, 4 bases at V and 1 base at J, with 10 bases in the middle. Per germline, CDR1 SGHTA and CDR2 FQGNSA. The CDR3 spans 14 residues. The CDR3 protein is CASSYTGRNTEAFF. As DNA, the CDR3 is TGTGCCAGCAGCTACACAGGCCGGAACACTGAAGCTTTCTTT.

Many counts were recorded for this clonotype. The chain recombines TRBV7-8 with TRBJ1-1, with 7 bases identical to TRBD1. The trim removed 5 bases at V and 1 base at J, leaving 4 bases unmatched. Germline CDR1 SGHVS, CDR2 FQNEAQ. This CDR3 has 14 amino acids. Here the CDR3 reads CASSRQGPNTEAFF. CDR3 nucleotide sequence: TGTGCCAGCAGCCGACAGGGACCGAACACTGAAGCTTTCTTT.

This clonotype was counted between two and nine times. The genes are TRBV12-3 or TRBV12-4 and TRBJ2-7, with 12 bases matching TRBD2. J lost 0 bases, V lost 7 bases, and 10 bases had no gene match. The CDR3 extends over 17 amino acids. This CDR3 is CASTPGLAGPRSYEQYF. DNA for the CDR3: TGTGCCAGCACCCCGGGACTAGCGGGTCCACGCTCCTACGAGCAGTACTTC.

V usage is TRBV20-1 and J usage is TRBJ1-5, with 10 bases fitting TRBD1. Unmatched junction bases numbered 8, after V lost 3 bases and J lost 6 bases. Germline lookup yields CDR1 DFQATT and CDR2 SNEGSKA (reference sequence). The length of the CDR3 is 15 residues. The CDR3 spells CSARWEGQGFQPQHF. DNA of the CDR3: TGCAGTGCTAGGTGGGAGGGACAGGGGTTTCAGCCCCAGCATTTT.

This clonotype was recorded at least ten times. The chain combines TRBV9 with TRBJ1-4; no clear D. The CDR3 is 15 residues long. V was cut by 0 bases and J by 0 bases, with 6 bases left in between. Germline V gene sequence: CDR1 SGDLS, CDR2 YYNGEE. The CDR3 reads CASSVGDATNEKLFF. CDR3 sequence (DNA): TGTGCCAGCAGCGTAGGTGACGCAACTAATGAAAAACTGTTTTTT. Variable domain in full (rest from reference TRBV9 and TRBJ1-4): DSGVTQTPKHLITATGQRVTLRCSPRSGDLSVYWYQQSLDQGLQFLIQYYNGEERAKGNILERFSAQQFPDLHSELNLSSLELGDSALYFCASSVGDATNEKLFFGSGTQLSVL.

This clonotype was seen more than once but under ten times. The chain employs TRBV5-1 and TRBJ2-7; D is perhaps TRBD2 (5 bases). CDR3 length: 15 amino acids. CDR1 and CDR2 from the germline V gene are SGHRS and YFSETQ. The V and J ends lost 3 bases and 2 bases respectively, with 15 bases between them. The CDR3: CASSSSPDSAYEQYF. DNA of the CDR3: TGCGCCAGCAGCTCCAGCCCGGACTCTGCCTACGAGCAGTACTTC.

This clonotype was counted many times. This rearrangement joins TRBV20-1 to TRBJ2-7, with TRBD1 identical over 8 bases. CDR3 length: 14 residues. Germline CDR1 reads DFQATT; CDR2 reads SNEGSKA (reference sequence). Trimming removed 7 bases from V and 4 bases from J; junction bases left unmatched: 12. This CDR3 reads CSGVRDRIMYEQYF. The CDR3, as DNA: TGCAGTGGTGTCCGGGACAGGATCATGTACGAGCAGTACTTC.